Listed below are T cell receptor beta chains from one sample, sequenced in a study of blood T cells in healthy people across ages. TCRdb re-called the 5' RACE reads with MiXCR, one entry per CDR3 protein. Of hundreds of thousands of distinct CDR3 sequences listed, around 21% are singletons. Sequencing was performed on blood. Receptors were obtained from a man aged 65 to 79 in good health. Both conserved end residues are part of each CDR3.

length: 14
J: TRBJ1-1
V: TRBV20-1
CDR3: CGARDTSPNTEAFF

length: 15
J: TRBJ2-4
V: TRBV20-1
CDR3: CSATGRDRAKNIQYF

length: 13
J: TRBJ2-5
V: TRBV5-1
CDR3: CASENVAGGTQYF

length: 15
J: NA
V: TRBV28
CDR3: CASSLLGLAGNEQFF

length: 14
J: TRBJ1-2
V: TRBV9
CDR3: CASSVGGEPYGYTF

length: 12
J: TRBJ2-7
V: TRBV10-3
CDR3: CATGTSSYEQYF

length: 15
J: TRBJ1-6
V: TRBV6-2/TRBV6-3
CDR3: CASSYSSGGGSPLHF

length: 14
J: TRBJ2-7
V: TRBV5-1
CDR3: CASSFSTGYYEQYF

length: 17
J: TRBJ2-2
V: TRBV25-1
CDR3: CASSEVSGHSNTGELFF

length: 15
J: TRBJ2-3
V: TRBV7-2
CDR3: CASSLDGSRTDTQYF

length: 15
J: NA
V: TRBV28
CDR3: CASSLPLRVRNEQFF

length: 14
J: TRBJ1-1
V: TRBV5-1
CDR3: CASSSIRGNTEAFF

length: 12
J: TRBJ2-3
V: TRBV27
CDR3: CASSLAGSTQYF

length: 14
J: NA
V: TRBV6-5
CDR3: CASSYDRLLDEQFF

length: 15
J: TRBJ2-1
V: TRBV5-1
CDR3: CASSYGGEFYNEQFF

length: 14
J: NA
V: TRBV28
CDR3: CAKNLRGGRYEQYF

length: 12
J: TRBJ2-1
V: TRBV7-9
CDR3: CASSPQTPRRFF

length: 15
J: TRBJ2-3
V: TRBV5-8
CDR3: CASSLEGGNTDTQYF

length: 15
J: TRBJ1-5
V: TRBV12-3/TRBV12-4
CDR3: CASSFGGAGNQTQHF

length: 16
J: TRBJ1-5
V: TRBV28
CDR3: CASRSPNREVVQPQHF

length: 11
J: TRBJ2-1
V: TRBV12-3/TRBV12-4
CDR3: CASRTDNEQFF

length: 14
J: TRBJ2-1
V: TRBV29-1
CDR3: CSVIRDLSYNEQFF

length: 15
J: TRBJ2-1
V: TRBV3-1
CDR3: CASSLGLAGPNEQFF

length: 13
J: NA
V: TRBV3-1
CDR3: CASSHSASNEQFF

length: 15
J: TRBJ2-7
V: TRBV20-1
CDR3: CSARDRLAGAGEQYF

length: 18
J: NA
V: TRBV5-1
CDR3: CASSLVYNAGTGVYEQYF

length: 15
J: NA
V: TRBV28
CDR3: CASSSVPGGDYEQYF

length: 15
J: TRBJ2-3
V: TRBV10-3
CDR3: CAISGSRDPTDTQYF

length: 16
J: TRBJ2-3
V: TRBV9
CDR3: CASSTIAGGPGDTQYF

length: 16
J: TRBJ2-3
V: TRBV7-2
CDR3: CASSPTSGRSTDTQYF

length: 16
J: TRBJ1-5
V: TRBV18
CDR3: CASSPGTEYSNQPQHF

length: 16
J: TRBJ2-3
V: TRBV9
CDR3: CASSGGGRVTADAQYF

length: 14
J: TRBJ2-2
V: TRBV28
CDR3: CASGSSGRTGELFF

length: 15
J: TRBJ1-4
V: TRBV5-1
CDR3: CASSLVGEAVEKLFF

length: 12
J: TRBJ1-2
V: TRBV29-1
CDR3: CSVDAGQRGYTF

length: 13
J: TRBJ2-2
V: TRBV5-6
CDR3: CASSFIGTGELFF

length: 11
J: NA
V: TRBV15
CDR3: CATSRGLEQYF

length: 20
J: TRBJ2-1
V: TRBV9
CDR3: CASSGPRDRGGTISYNEQFF

length: 15
J: TRBJ2-1
V: TRBV5-1
CDR3: CASSPDRTSYNEQFF

length: 12
J: TRBJ1-1
V: TRBV29-1
CDR3: CSVGIMGPSAFF

length: 19
J: TRBJ1-4
V: TRBV7-6
CDR3: CASSLTPGDPSTTNEKLFF

length: 12
J: TRBJ2-7
V: TRBV12-3/TRBV12-4
CDR3: CASSSPLYEQYF